Sequencing of this T cell receptor beta chain was carried out in a study of T cells in Graves' hyperthyroidism and ophthalmopathy. Patients were excluded because of uncontrolled infection, other autoimmune disease, pregnancy or lactation. Diagnosing involved the use of clinical symptoms, serum thyroxine and TRAb, thyroid ultrasound and orbital computed tomography. Amplification targeted TCR beta CDR3 regions from RNA transcripts. The HTBI primer set drove a first-round RT-PCR of the TCR CDR3. TCRdb passed the multiplex PCR reads through MiXCR, listing each CDR3 protein once. The sample yields around 570,000 distinct CDR3 sequences, nearly 20% seen once. CDR3 length equals 16 residues. CDR1 is LNHNV and CDR2 is YYDKDF in the germline V gene (reference sequence). The J segment lost 1 base and the V segment lost 2 bases, leaving 4 bases of the junction unmatched.

The sequenced sample consisted of blood. The rearrangement links TRBV15 to TRBJ2-3; 9 positions agree with TRBD1. This TCR came from a man aged 35 to 55 with Graves' ophthalmopathy. The CDR3 spells CATSRSGTGRTDTQYF. DNA of the CDR3: TGTGCCACCAGCAGATCCGGGACAGGGCGCACAGATACGCAGTATTTT.